This T cell receptor (beta chain) was profiled in a study of response to subunit inactivated influenza vaccine (dated by TCRdb to 2016 to 2019). General notes on the study: The study used deep quantitative T cell receptor repertoire profiling to track responses to a trivalent subunit inactivated influenza vaccine. What the authors observed across the whole study: It was suggested by the authors that each seasonal influenza vaccination may recruit only a limited number of new T cells.

Ends trimmed: V by 7 bases, J by 3 bases; bases unmatched to a gene: 5. CDR1 is given as SGHTA and CDR2 as FQGNSA, both from the germline V gene. The CDR3 runs 14 amino acids, cysteine and phenylalanine included. Solely the CDR3 DNA is kept, with 42 bases framed from the first base. Libraries were built with RT-PCR. The sample was run on an Illumina HiSeq 2500. The public reads were reanalyzed by TCRdb: fastp trimming at Q25, MiXCR alignment, in-frame beta chains only. Identical CDR3 protein sequences are pooled into one entry, listed with their most common genes and DNA. The sample records around 200,000 distinct CDR3 sequences, about 10% of which are singletons. Roughly 10% of the sample lies in the top ten. Concerning this clonotype: The specificity of this receptor is unknown. No quality values exist for individual bases; no much larger clone is one base distant.

This TCR came from a man between 50 and 59 years old who received an inactivated influenza vaccine. Donor details come from another sample of the same person, matched by shared clones. This sequence uses TRBV7-2 and TRBJ2-2; the central 7 bases match TRBD1. The source material was non-naive T cells sorted from PBMCs, sampled on the day of vaccination. The cell subset or site tag for this specimen amounts to: memory T cell fraction. The DNA is as follows: TGTGCCAGCAAGGGACAGTCTCACACCGGGGAGCTGTTTTTT. It specifies CASKGQSHTGELFF.